The T cell receptor (beta chain) described here comes from a study of blood T cells in healthy people across ages (dated by TCRdb to the mid-2010s). A note on the overall study: Template switching captured roughly one uniquely barcoded TCR beta cDNA molecule per two T cells in model experiments. Donors of different ages were randomly distributed across sequencing lanes to avoid experimental bias. The study measured age-related changes in TCR beta repertoire diversity using deep sequencing normalized with unique cDNA molecular identifiers. For two donors (one aged 18 to 30 and one aged 80 or older), the study analyzed two additional independent replicas of 1 million unique cDNA reads from the same blood draw. Donors were grouped into four age groups: young (average about 15 years), middle-aged (over 35), aged (around 56) and long-lived (approximately 78). Broad study findings and their caveats: Total diversity estimates from one million sequenced T cells were considered lower bounds and underestimates. Conclusive comparison of naive and antigen-experienced compartments was prevented by the profiling of bulk unsorted PBMCs. A strong correlation was found between observed TCR beta diversity and the percentage of naive T cells measured by flow cytometry. Compared with the aged group, the long-lived group had more naive CD4+ T cells, fewer expanded clones and increased TCR diversity, suggesting age selection. Donor CMV infection status was unknown, potentially confounding age-related changes in expanded clonotypes. As age increased, observed TCR beta diversity per million T cells dropped in a roughly linear way, and a significant reduction was already evident by age about 40.

The CDR3 starts with the cysteine, ends with the phenylalanine, and has 12 residues. Left in the record is the CDR3 DNA by itself, 36 bases read in frame from the first base. The germline V gene (reference sequence) gives CDR1 as SGHAT and CDR2 as FQDESV. Donors were roughly 40 systemically healthy Caucasian individuals from Russia aged roughly 6 to 95 years. Around 10 milliliters of peripheral blood were drawn from each donor into EDTA-treated Vacutainer tubes. PBMCs were isolated by Ficoll-Paque density-gradient centrifugation, with at least 7 million obtained per sample. Total RNA was extracted from PBMCs with Trizol reagent, with at least 5 micrograms obtained per sample. For every donor, flow cytometry on a PBMC aliquot measured the percentage of naive CD45RAhigh/CD27high T cells. The library was produced with 5' RACE. Sequencing instrument: Illumina HiSeq 2500. The second PCR ran for roughly 7 to 11 cycles and used a J-beta primer mix along with a sample-barcoded 5' primer. A template-switch 5' adaptor carrying 12 random nucleotides introduced a unique molecular identifier onto each TCR beta cDNA molecule. At least 2.5 million CDR3-containing paired-end reads were obtained from each sample. First-strand cDNA synthesis was performed from all RNA using the Mint cDNA synthesis kit, with priming by a TRBC-specific oligonucleotide. Following uracil-DNA glycosylase treatment, a first 18-cycle PCR with universal primers M1SS and BC2_uni_R was performed on all cDNA. In the paper's pipeline: Each sample was normalized by randomly selecting 1 million high-quality reads, each carrying a distinct molecular identifier. Reads sharing molecular identifiers were discarded rather than binned into consensus sequences. CDR3 identification, clonotype clustering and error correction used MiTCR with a Q25 quality threshold and the strictest error-elimination algorithm. A nonparametric unseen species model with Euler transformation was used to estimate lower-bound total TCR beta diversity. TCRdb applied fastp at Q25 and MiXCR to the public reads, then kept only in-frame beta chains. Rows are unified per CDR3 protein, each entry keeping the most common DNA and genes. The V and J calls and clone size are TCRdb's, not the authors'. For this sample the table gives fewer than 2,000,000 distinct CDR3 sequences, of which about 31% were detected only once. Approximately 10% of the sample goes to the ten largest clones.

This clonotype was found once. No cognate antigen has been identified for it. The germline gene is not matched at one end of the junction; a read error may be the cause. The chain joins TRBV11-1 to TRBJ2-7; the D gene is perhaps TRBD1, on 5 matching bases. The sample consisted of blood. The source of this sequence is a woman aged 30 to 39 in good health. The CDR3 corresponds to CVSSTGNYEQYF. The nucleotides are TGTGTCAGCAGCACAGGAAATTACGAGCAGTACTTC.